This T cell receptor beta chain was captured by sequencing in a study of CD8 T cells in Susac syndrome. The authors sequenced TCR beta from blood CD8+ and CD4+ T cells. The authors negatively isolated CD8+ and CD4+ T cells and FACS-enriched TEMRA cells. With random hexamers, reverse transcription was performed on roughly 0.45 to 1 ug of RNA. An immunoSEQ multiplex PCR generated amplified TCR beta CDR3 products spanning 54 Vbeta and 13 Jbeta. Via MiXCR, TCRdb re-called the immunoSEQ multiplex PCR reads, giving one row per CDR3 protein. Of 200,000 to 300,000 distinct CDR3 sequences listed, over 85% are singletons. V lost 6 bases and J lost 3, with 15 bases in between. The CDR3 has 15 residues. Germline CDR1 SGHKS, CDR2 YYEKEE (reference sequence).

This chain joins TRBV5-5 and TRBJ2-2; possibly TRBD2 for D (7 bases). Sequencing used CD4+ T cells from PBMCs. The clonotype was recovered from a human donor with multiple sclerosis. Here the CDR3 reads CASTSGGGDTGELFF. In DNA form, the CDR3 reads TGTGCCAGCACCTCAGGCGGGGGCGACACCGGGGAGCTGTTTTTT.